Below, 3 T cell receptor beta chains from the same sample are listed, as sequenced in a study of shared clonotypes between healthy human individuals. Naive CD8 populations comprised CD45RO-negative cells positively selected for CCR7, excluding terminally differentiated effector memory CD45RA+ cells. Assay: immunoSEQ multiplex PCR; the TCRdb copy retains only in-frame clones and omits some. The repertoire includes around 1.9 million clones, more than 85% of them detected once, and 1.5% to 2% sits in the top ten. The sequencing sample was made of naive CD8+ T cells from PBMCs. The receptors derive from a man younger than 35 in good health. Some clones in this sample may be carry-over from other donors' samples.

The chain carries TRBV2 and TRBJ1-5; D is uncertain. Trimming shortened V by 6 bases and J by 7 bases, and 16 bases separated the two germline ends. This CDR3 spans 14 amino acids. Germline V CDR1 and CDR2: SNHLY, FYNNEI. DNA for the CDR3: TGTGCCAGCAGAGATCCGGGGTTCACCCAGCCCCAGCATTTT. Translated: CASRDPGFTQPQHF.

This clone was found once. The rearrangement links TRBV9 to TRBJ2-1; tentatively, D is TRBD1 (5 bases). The CDR3 covers 17 residues. Between the trimmed V and J ends, which lost 1 base and 8 bases, there was a span of 22 bases. Germline V gene sequence: CDR1 SGDLS, CDR2 YYNGEE. CDR3 loop: CASSVTFSVGLGDEQFF. DNA of the CDR3: TGTGCCAGCAGCGTAACCTTCTCAGTGGGGCTCGGCGATGAGCAGTTCTTC.

V gene TRBV2 combines with J gene TRBJ2-5; tentative D call: TRBD1 (6 bases). Germline V gene sequence: CDR1 SNHLY, CDR2 FYNNEI. CDR3 length equals 14 residues. Trimming cost V 6 bases and J 2 bases, with 13 bases left between them. CDR3: CASRRTGQQETQYF. CDR3 sequence (DNA): TGTGCCAGCAGACGGACCGGACAGCAAGAGACCCAGTACTTC. The full variable domain, in which reference TRBV2 and TRBJ2-5 provide the parts outside the CDR3, is EPEVTQTPSHQVTQMGQEVILRCVPISNHLYFYWYRQILGQKVEFLVSFYNNEISEKSEIFDDQFSVERPDGSNFTLKIRSTKLEDSAMYFCASRRTGQQETQYFGPGTRLLVL.